These 24 T cell receptor beta chains originate from one sample sequenced in a study of T cell changes during pregnancy in multiple sclerosis (dated by TCRdb to 2018 to 2020). The library came from the immunoSEQ multiplex PCR assay. TCRdb provides this immuneACCESS table in a form limited to in-frame rearrangements. Some clones are lacking; in checked studies, under half of them reflect an unresolved V gene, and why the rest are absent is not known. The sample profile shows 70,000 to 85,000 clones; roughly nine tenths of them were found once. The top ten constitute about 3% of the sample. The sequenced sample was peripheral blood, obtained before pregnancy. The source is a female donor with multiple sclerosis, enrolled in a pregnancy study.

This clone showed up just a few times. The rearrangement links TRBV19 to TRBJ1-1; D is perhaps TRBD1 (5 bases). V was clipped by 4 bases and J by 0 bases, with 9 bases between them. CDR1 is LNHDA and CDR2 is SQIVND in the germline V gene (reference sequence). The CDR3 contains 14 residues. Here the CDR3 reads CASSKGRMNTEAFF. The CDR3 DNA reads as TGTGCCAGTAGTAAGGGGCGCATGAACACTGAAGCTTTCTTT. The full variable domain, with the rest looked up from reference TRBV19 and TRBJ1-1, is DGGITQSPKYLFRKEGQNVTLSCEQNLNHDAMYWYRQDPGQGLRLIYYSQIVNDFQKGDIAEGYSVSREKKESFPLTVTSAQKNPTAFYLCASSKGRMNTEAFFGQGTRLTVV.

J is TRBJ2-1 and V is TRBV7-3; D is undetermined. V lost 4 bases, J lost 7 bases, and 8 bases lay in between. Germline V gene lookup returns CDR1 SGHTA and CDR2 FQGTGA. This CDR3 has 12 residues. CDR3 sequence (DNA): TGTGCCAGCAGCTCAACTCAGAATGAGCAGTTCTTC. This codes for CASSSTQNEQFF.

DNA of the CDR3: TGTGCCAGCAGCTTAGACCAGAACAATGAGCAGTTCTTC. It is translated as CASSLDQNNEQFF. The V call is TRBV11-3, the J call TRBJ2-1, with D hard to call. Germline lookup yields CDR1 SGHNT and CDR2 YENEEA. V was pared by 0 bases and J by 5 bases, with 5 bases between. The CDR3 runs to 13 residues.

This clone came up once. The rearrangement uses TRBV6-1 and TRBJ2-2, with 11 positions matching TRBD2. The germline V gene has CDR1 MNHNS and CDR2 SASEGT. Losses at the gene ends were 5 bases for V and 6 bases for J; bases not matched to a gene: 5. The CDR3 contains 15 residues. CDR3 sequence reads: CASSPLAGGPGELFF. The CDR3 nucleotides are TGTGCCAGCAGTCCCCTAGCGGGAGGTCCCGGGGAGCTGTTTTTT.

This chain uses TRBV7-2 with TRBJ2-7; maybe TRBD1 (6 bases). The CDR3 contains 17 residues. Germline V gene data show CDR1 as SGHTA and CDR2 as FQGNSA. V was cut by 3 bases and J by 4 bases, with 22 bases left in between. Written as DNA, the CDR3 is TGTGCCAGCAGCTTCGCCCCACAGGGTTCCGGGGCTTACGAGCAGTACTTC. Residues: CASSFAPQGSGAYEQYF.

This chain uses TRBV28 with TRBJ1-2, with D possibly TRBD1 on 5 matching bases. From germline, CDR1 is MDHEN and CDR2 SYDVKM. The CDR3 extends over 11 amino acids. The V end lost 3 bases, the J end lost 14 bases, and 13 bases lay between the germline ends. CDR3 nucleotide sequence: TGTGCCAGCAGTTTCCCCGGGGGGTATACCTTC. This sequence encodes CASSFPGGYTF.

CDR3 sequence: CASSWGGMEQFF. CDR3 nucleotide sequence: TGTGCCAGCAGCTGGGGGGGGATGGAGCAGTTCTTC. The chain has TRBV5-6 and TRBJ2-1; 7 positions match TRBD2. The V gene end was trimmed by 3 bases and the J gene end by 10 bases; junction bases not matched to a gene: 4. This CDR3 is 12 amino acids long. The germline CDR1 and CDR2 sequences are SGHDT and YYEEEE.

The J gene is TRBJ2-1, the V gene TRBV30, with 10 positions matching TRBD2. Germline CDR1 reads GTSNPN; CDR2 reads SVGIG (reference sequence). There are 17 residues in the CDR3. The J segment lost 9 bases and the V segment lost 0 bases, leaving 14 bases of the junction unmatched. The CDR3 reads CAWSVQWSGRAVAEQFF. The DNA for the CDR3 is TGTGCCTGGAGTGTACAATGGAGCGGGAGGGCCGTAGCTGAGCAGTTCTTC.

This chain links TRBV7-2 with TRBJ2-3, with TRBD2 matching over 8 bases. After removal of 6 bases from V and 4 bases from J, the junction contained 15 bases not matched to a gene. This CDR3 contains 17 residues. Germline values: CDR1 SGHTA, CDR2 FQGNSA. CDR3: CASSRLAGRGFSDTQYF. The DNA for the CDR3 is TGTGCCAGCAGTCGATTGGCCGGGAGGGGATTCTCAGATACGCAGTATTTT.

This chain links TRBV19 with TRBJ2-1; tentative D call: TRBD1 (6 bases). The V gene lost 5 bases and the J gene lost 4 bases, with 12 bases spanning the gap. CDR3 length: 14 amino acids. CDR1 LNHDA and CDR2 SQIVND come from the germline V gene (reference sequence). In DNA, the CDR3 is TGTGCCAGTAGTTGGGACATCCCGTACAATGAGCAGTTCTTC. Its translation: CASSWDIPYNEQFF.

The V gene is TRBV5-8, the J gene TRBJ1-1; 8 bases agree with TRBD1. The CDR3 is 13 amino acids. Germline CDR1 reads SGHTS; CDR2 reads YDEGEE. V trimming: 5 bases; J trimming: 14 bases; junction bases outside the gene matches: 14. CDR3 in amino acids: CASRTTGAPVSFF. The CDR3 DNA follows: TGTGCCAGCAGGACGACAGGGGCCCCCGTGTCCTTCTTT.

This sequence joins TRBV9 and TRBJ2-3; 7 nucleotides match TRBD1. Germline trimming cut 0 bases from V and 7 bases from J; bases unmatched to any gene: 11. CDR3 length: 16 residues. Germline-derived CDR1 and CDR2 are SGDLS and YYNGEE. The CDR3 loop is CASSVDGQGGRYTQYF. The CDR3 DNA sequence: TGTGCCAGCAGCGTAGACGGGCAAGGGGGCAGGTATACGCAGTATTTT. The full variable domain, in which reference TRBV9 and TRBJ2-3 provide the parts outside the CDR3, is DSGVTQTPKHLITATGQRVTLRCSPRSGDLSVYWYQQSLDQGLQFLIQYYNGEERAKGNILERFSAQQFPDLHSELNLSSLELGDSALYFCASSVDGQGGRYTQYFGPGTRLTVL.

The chain joins TRBV21-1 to TRBJ2-7; TRBD2 is the table's D call and was not checked against the DNA. TRBV21-1 is labeled a pseudogene. The CDR3 covers 15 residues. The CDR3 sequence: CASSKTERELYEQYF. For the CDR3, the DNA is TGTGCCAGCAGCAAAACGGAGCGGGAGCTCTACGAGCAGTACTTC.

The chain carries TRBV9 and TRBJ2-3; 7 nucleotides agree with TRBD2. V was pared by 3 bases and J by 1 base, with 8 bases of the junction left unmatched. In germline, CDR1 is SGDLS, CDR2 YYNGEE. The length of the CDR3 is 16 residues. The DNA of the CDR3 is TGTGCCAGCAGCGCCCCCGGGCTAGCGGGCACAGATACGCAGTATTTT. It translates to CASSAPGLAGTDTQYF. Supplemented by reference TRBV9 and TRBJ2-3, the full variable domain reads DSGVTQTPKHLITATGQRVTLRCSPRSGDLSVYWYQQSLDQGLQFLIQYYNGEERAKGNILERFSAQQFPDLHSELNLSSLELGDSALYFCASSAPGLAGTDTQYFGPGTRLTVL.

The V and J genes are TRBV6-1 and TRBJ2-5, with D tentatively TRBD1 (6 bases). This CDR3 has 14 residues. With 6 bases removed from V and 0 bases from J, the gap between germline ends came to 11 bases. Germline loops: CDR1 MNHNS, CDR2 SASEGT. The CDR3 is CASSSGQYQETQYF. The DNA for the CDR3 is TGTGCCAGCAGCTCCGGACAGTACCAAGAGACCCAGTACTTC.

The chain uses TRBV10-3 and TRBJ2-7; the match to TRBD2 covers 10 bases. The V segment lost 3 bases and the J segment 4 bases; nucleotides outside the gene matches: 6. CDR3 length: 15 residues. Germline CDR1 and CDR2: ENHRY and SYGVKD. CDR3 sequence: CAISDRTSGPYEQYF. The CDR3 DNA follows: TGTGCCATCAGTGACCGGACTAGCGGTCCTTACGAGCAGTACTTC.

The V call is TRBV19, the J call TRBJ1-2, with a weak D call TRBD1 (6 bases). CDR1 LNHDA and CDR2 SQIVND come from the germline V gene (reference sequence). CDR3 length: 16 residues. Between the trimmed V and J ends, which lost 5 bases and 2 bases, there was a span of 18 bases. The CDR3 spells CASSSSRQAKNYGYTF. The CDR3 DNA sequence: TGTGCCAGTAGTTCCTCCCGACAGGCCAAAAACTATGGCTACACCTTC.

The V gene is TRBV5-4, the J gene TRBJ2-2; D perhaps matches TRBD1 (7 bases). V lost 6 bases and J lost 7, with 22 bases in between. Germline V gene data show CDR1 as SGHNT and CDR2 as YYREEE (reference sequence). The CDR3 has 16 residues. This chain's CDR3 is CASILTNRGGSGELFF. The CDR3 region has the DNA TGTGCCAGCATCCTCACGAACAGGGGAGGAAGCGGGGAGCTGTTTTTT.

The chain uses TRBV5-1 and TRBJ2-3, with TRBD2 as a possible D gene (6 bases). The germline V gene encodes CDR1 SGHRS and CDR2 YFSETQ. CDR3 size: 16 residues. Trimming removed 0 bases from V and 0 bases from J, with 11 bases in between. CDR3 nucleotide sequence: TGCGCCAGCAGCTTGGTCGGCGGGGCTAGCACAGATACGCAGTATTTT. This gives the protein CASSLVGGASTDTQYF.

The chain couples TRBV7-9 to TRBJ2-1, with 7 nucleotides matching TRBD2. V trimming: 1 base; J trimming: 10 bases; junction bases outside the gene matches: 7. This CDR3 comprises 14 residues. The V gene's germline CDR1 is SEHNR and CDR2 FQNEAQ (reference sequence). DNA of the CDR3: TGTGCCAGCAGCTTAGTCTTACCGGGACTAGAGCAGTTCTTC. Translation: CASSLVLPGLEQFF.

This clone showed up just once. This chain links TRBV7-2 with TRBJ1-2; maybe TRBD1 (6 bases). Germline-derived CDR1 and CDR2 are SGHTA and FQGNSA. The V end lost 7 bases, the J end lost 4 bases, and 22 bases lay between the germline ends. CDR3 length: 16 residues. The CDR3 loop reads CASTSNRAFEFYGYTF. CDR3 in DNA: TGTGCCAGCACCTCGAACAGGGCTTTTGAGTTCTATGGCTACACCTTC.

The rearrangement joins TRBV5-5 to TRBJ2-7, with D unclear. The germline V gene has CDR1 SGHKS and CDR2 YYEKEE (reference sequence). V shed 0 bases and J shed 5 bases, with 6 bases lying between them. The length of the CDR3 is 12 residues. CDR3 loop: CASSLDLNEQYF. CDR3 in DNA: TGTGCCAGCAGCTTGGACTTGAACGAGCAGTACTTC.

This clone was detected once. The chain couples TRBV28 to TRBJ1-4; 8 bases are shared with TRBD1. The CDR3 is 16 residues long. V dropped 6 bases and J dropped 4; count of bases not matched to a gene: 10. Germline V gene sequence: CDR1 MDHEN, CDR2 SYDVKM. CDR3: CASRQSRGRNNEKLFF. The CDR3 nucleotides read TGTGCCAGCAGACAATCCAGGGGGCGGAATAATGAAAAACTGTTTTTT.

The chain joins TRBV28 to TRBJ1-2; D is perhaps TRBD1 (5 bases). V was shortened by 5 bases and J by 4 bases, with 17 bases between the two germline ends. CDR1 is MDHEN and CDR2 is SYDVKM in the germline V gene. The CDR3 runs 15 residues. Here the CDR3 DNA reads TGTGCCAGCAGTGTCGTTGGGCAGGGTGGCTATGGCTACACCTTC. This codes for CASSVVGQGGYGYTF.